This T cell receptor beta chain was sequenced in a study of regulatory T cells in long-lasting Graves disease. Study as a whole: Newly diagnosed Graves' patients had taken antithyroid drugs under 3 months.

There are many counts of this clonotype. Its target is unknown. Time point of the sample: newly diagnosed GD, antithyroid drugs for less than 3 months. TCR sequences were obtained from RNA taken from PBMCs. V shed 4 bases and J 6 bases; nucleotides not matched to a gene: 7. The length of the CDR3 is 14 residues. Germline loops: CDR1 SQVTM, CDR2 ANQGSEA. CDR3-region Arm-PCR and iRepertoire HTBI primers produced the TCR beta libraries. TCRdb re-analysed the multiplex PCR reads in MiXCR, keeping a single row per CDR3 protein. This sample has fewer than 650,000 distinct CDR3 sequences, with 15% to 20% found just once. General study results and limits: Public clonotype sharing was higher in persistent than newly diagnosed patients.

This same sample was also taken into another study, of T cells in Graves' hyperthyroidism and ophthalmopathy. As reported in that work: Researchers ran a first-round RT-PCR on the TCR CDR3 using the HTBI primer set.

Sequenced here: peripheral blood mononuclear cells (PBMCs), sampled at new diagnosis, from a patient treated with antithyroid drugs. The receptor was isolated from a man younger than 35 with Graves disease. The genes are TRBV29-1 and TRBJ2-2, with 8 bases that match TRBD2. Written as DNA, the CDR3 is TGCAGCGTTGTTTCGGGAGGGCGTCCCGGGGAGCTGTTTTTT. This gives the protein CSVVSGGRPGELFF.